This entry is about one T cell receptor beta chain. V dropped 6 bases and J dropped 8; count of bases not matched to a gene: 11. The germline CDR1 and CDR2 sequences are SNHLY and FYNNEI. The CDR3 loop spans 14 amino acids. The entry originates in a study of cytomegalovirus exposure and HLA in healthy donors. PCR used 60 Vbeta primers and 13 Jbeta primers. Assay: immunoSEQ multiplex PCR; the TCRdb copy retains only in-frame clones and omits some. The data show roughly 110,000 clones, approximately 80% seen once. The sample taken for sequencing was PBMCs. The chain joins TRBV2 to TRBJ1-2; 8 nucleotides align to TRBD1. The TCR originated in a man in his forties or fifties in good health and CMV-seropositive. The CDR3 loop reads CASRPGQVGEGYTF. The CDR3 DNA is TGTGCCAGCAGGCCGGGACAGGTCGGAGAAGGCTACACCTTC. The variable domain in full, with the rest retrieved from reference TRBV2 and TRBJ1-2, is EPEVTQTPSHQVTQMGQEVILRCVPISNHLYFYWYRQILGQKVEFLVSFYNNEISEKSEIFDDQFSVERPDGSNFTLKIRSTKLEDSAMYFCASRPGQVGEGYTFGSGTRLTVV.